The sequence of this T cell receptor beta chain was determined in a study of T-cell memory formation after mild COVID-19 (dated by TCRdb to the early 2020s). Background on the whole study: TCR sequence clusters from the two donors were largely donor specific. Two young, previously healthy adult volunteers, one female and one male, were included in the cohort. T-cell clones expanding and contracting after mild COVID-19 in two donors were tracked by longitudinal TCRalpha and TCRbeta repertoire sequencing. What the research found in general, with its limitations: Some responding clones were found in pre-infection memory, which suggests that pre-existing cross-reactive memory T cells took part in the SARS-CoV-2 response. Balanced CD4/CD8 phenotypes were observed for clones contracting from day 15 to 85, whereas a bias towards CD4+ was observed for a second wave of clones expanding from day 15 to 37. SARS-CoV-2 specificity was not confirmed for the second-wave clones peaking on day 37. Contracting CD4+ clones turned up mainly in the CM and EM memory subsets, whereas EMRA was where CD8+ clones were enriched. Only a couple of mild cases were covered by the study, and larger cohorts that include severe cases with pre-infection samples were considered necessary.

CDR1 and CDR2 were assigned from the germline V gene as SGHRS and YFSETQ. The CDR3 goes from the cysteine to the phenylalanine over 14 residues. Kept here is only the CDR3 DNA, which spans 42 bases and is read in frame from base 1. Cut back by 4 bases and 2 bases, the V and J ends lie 10 bases apart. Sequencing relied on an Illumina NovaSeq 6000. cDNA libraries for TCRalpha and TCRbeta were prepared by 5'RACE using constant-segment primers, with sample barcodes and unique molecular identifiers added. Trizol reagent was used to extract RNA from every sample. Library amplification was performed in two PCR steps, and a second sample barcode and Illumina TruSeq adapters were introduced in the second step. Sequencing of the libraries was done on an Illumina NovaSeq, producing 2 x 150 bp paired-end reads. As for how the authors treated the data: Demultiplexing of reads and collapsing into UMI-guided consensus sequences were performed with migec v1.2.7. Using mixcr v2.1.11, UMI consensuses were aligned to TRA and TRB V and J templates and then assembled into clonotypes. Expanded or contracted clonotypes were those called significant by both edgeR and NoisET, with noise models trained on biological replicates. edgeR calls used a false discovery rate-adjusted p below 0.01 and a log2 fold-change threshold of 1. PCA with hierarchical clustering of max-normalized trajectories of the 1000 most abundant clonotypes was used as exploratory dynamics analysis. Separately sequenced CD4+ and CD8+ repertoires were used to assign the CD4 or CD8 phenotype of responding clones. TCRdb trimmed the raw reads at Q25, called clones with MiXCR and kept productive beta chains. Rows with one shared CDR3 protein collapse into an entry with the most common genes and DNA. The V and J calls and clone size come from TCRdb's table, not from the authors' own analysis. The sample table contains hundreds of thousands of distinct CDR3 sequences; only one count was recorded for 20% of them. 7.5% to 9.5% of the sample comes from the top ten.

Ficoll-Paque density gradient centrifugation was the method used to isolate PBMCs. Many counts were recorded for this clonotype. What antigen it recognizes has not been identified. Base qualities are not provided; no much larger clone lies one nucleotide away. This receptor was taken from an adult woman who had mild COVID-19 (a few samples of this study predate the infection). The sample titles of this study are shuffled in the database, so cell type and time point are left out; the donor was told from shared clones. Material for sequencing was PBMCs or a T cell subset sorted from them (not recorded which). The sequence is built from TRBV5-1 and TRBJ2-4; 5 matching bases give a weak D call of TRBD2. The DNA reads TGCGCCAGCAGCGCCCGGGGATCCAAAAACATTCAGTACTTC. It translates as CASSARGSKNIQYF.